The 29 T cell receptor beta chains given below trace back to one sample, sequenced in a study of T cells in Graves' hyperthyroidism and ophthalmopathy. Researchers amplified the TCR beta CDR3 regions from RNA transcripts. The HTBI primer set drove a first-round RT-PCR of the TCR CDR3. TCRdb analysed the multiplex PCR reads with MiXCR anew, one entry per CDR3 protein. This sample has 530,000 or so distinct CDR3 sequences; roughly a quarter occur once, and the top ten carry 11%. The sequenced material came from blood. These receptors came from a woman aged 25 to 39 with Graves' ophthalmopathy.

This clonotype was observed at least ten times. The V gene is TRBV9, the J gene TRBJ2-7, with TRBD1 identical over 9 bases. Germline CDR1 SGDLS, CDR2 YYNGEE. This CDR3 region has 13 residues. The ends lost 3 bases at V and 4 bases at J; junction bases unmatched: 2. DNA of the CDR3: TGTGCCAGCAGCGCGGACAGGGGATACGAGCAGTACTTC. The encoded protein is CASSADRGYEQYF.

This clonotype came up many times. This rearrangement joins TRBV5-6 to TRBJ1-1, with D tentatively TRBD1 (5 bases). This CDR3 is built from 13 residues. The ends were cut back, 6 bases at V and 4 bases at J, with 13 bases in the middle. Germline lookup yields CDR1 SGHDT and CDR2 YYEEEE. The CDR3 nucleotides are TGTGCCAGCACTCCGGCGGGGGGCACTGAAGCTTTCTTT. Translated, it gives CASTPAGGTEAFF.

The V gene is TRBV19, the J gene TRBJ2-5, with a tentative D call TRBD1 (6 bases). There are 15 residues in the CDR3. Trimming shortened V by 5 bases and J by 2 bases, and 15 bases separated the two germline ends. Germline CDR1 is LNHDA and CDR2 is SQIVND (reference sequence). The CDR3: CASSSGQNLQETQYF. DNA for the CDR3: TGTGCCAGTAGTTCAGGACAGAACCTACAAGAGACCCAGTACTTC.

The chain recombines TRBV30 with TRBJ2-6; no clear D gene. The germline V gene encodes CDR1 GTSNPN and CDR2 SVGIG (reference sequence). The CDR3 is 15 amino acids. V dropped 3 bases and J dropped 0 bases, with 9 bases sitting between them. CDR3: CAWSARGSGANVLTF. DNA of the CDR3: TGTGCCTGGAGCGCACGAGGCTCTGGGGCCAACGTCCTGACTTTC. The full variable domain, its missing parts supplied by reference TRBV30 and TRBJ2-6, is SQTIHQWPATLVQPVGSPLSLECTVEGTSNPNLYWYRQAAGRGLQLLFYSVGIGQISSEVPQNLSASRPQDRQFILSSKKLLLSDSGFYLCAWSARGSGANVLTFGAGSRLTVL.

This clonotype was seen many times. V usage is TRBV6-4 and J usage is TRBJ1-5; D not resolved. This CDR3 region has 13 residues. With 2 bases removed from V and 7 bases from J, the gap between germline ends came to 9 bases. Germline assignment: CDR1 MRHNA and CDR2 SNTAGT. CDR3 bases: TGTGCCAGCAGTGACGAGGCGGGACAGCCCCAGCATTTT. Protein product: CASSDEAGQPQHF.

This clonotype has just a few counts. The rearrangement links TRBV20-1 to TRBJ2-2; 10 bases fit TRBD1. The germline CDR1 and CDR2 sequences are DFQATT and SNEGSKA (reference sequence). CDR3 size: 18 residues. Losses at the gene ends were 0 bases for V and 3 bases for J; bases not matched to a gene: 10. The DNA of the CDR3 is TGCAGTGCTAGAGATCCGGGGGGACAGGGGTTTTACACCGGGGAGCTGTTTTTT. Protein product: CSARDPGGQGFYTGELFF.

A few counts support this clonotype. The V gene is TRBV11-1, the J gene TRBJ2-2; possible D gene TRBD2, 6 bases. Trimming took off 7 bases at V and 0 bases at J, with 18 bases between the two ends. The CDR3 has 17 residues. Germline V gene lookup returns CDR1 SGHAT and CDR2 FQDESV (reference sequence). In DNA form, the CDR3 reads TGTGCCAGCAAAATGGACGATGGCGGGGCGAACACCGGGGAGCTGTTTTTT. It encodes CASKMDDGGANTGELFF.

This clonotype came up many times. For the CDR3, the DNA is TGTGCCAGCAGTTTAGCAAGCGGAATGGAAGAGACCCAGTACTTC. This encodes CASSLASGMEETQYF. The rearrangement joins TRBV12-3 or TRBV12-4 to TRBJ2-5; D possibly corresponds to TRBD2 (5 bases). Trimming took 0 bases from V and 3 from J, leaving 11 bases between them. This CDR3 region has 15 residues.

This clonotype came up many times. The V call is TRBV4-3, the J call TRBJ2-7; TRBD1 is a possible D gene (6 bases). This CDR3 region has 15 residues. Trimming removed 0 bases at V and 2 bases at J, with 11 bases between. Germline V CDR1 and CDR2: LGHNA, YSLEER. The CDR3 spells CASSQDADSTYEQYF. The DNA of the CDR3 is TGCGCCAGCAGCCAAGATGCGGACAGTACCTACGAGCAGTACTTC.

A few counts support this clonotype. The chain combines TRBV29-1 with TRBJ2-7; 9 nucleotides match TRBD1. The CDR3 runs to 13 residues. V shed 0 bases and J 5 bases; nucleotides not matched to a gene: 2. The V gene's germline CDR1 is SQVTM and CDR2 ANQGSEA. CDR3 in amino acids: CSVEDGTGNEQYF. CDR3 DNA sequence: TGCAGCGTTGAAGACGGGACAGGGAACGAGCAGTACTTC.

This clonotype was seen only a few times. The chain combines TRBV18 with TRBJ1-5; D possibly corresponds to TRBD1 (5 bases). The CDR3 spans 13 residues. Trimming cost V 3 bases and J 7 bases, with 10 bases left between them. Germline V gene lookup returns CDR1 KGHSH and CDR2 LQKENI. In nucleotides, the CDR3 is TGTGCCAGCTCACCGGAGGGGAGCCAGCCCCAGCATTTT. Encoded protein: CASSPEGSQPQHF.

This clonotype showed up many times. The V gene is TRBV12-3 or TRBV12-4, the J gene TRBJ1-2; maybe TRBD1 (5 bases). With 6 bases removed from V and 7 bases from J, the gap between germline ends came to 9 bases. This CDR3 has 11 amino acids. The CDR3 sequence is CASRVGTGYTF. The CDR3 DNA follows: TGTGCCAGCAGGGTCGGGACTGGCTACACCTTC.

This clonotype was detected ten times or more. The gene calls are TRBV6-2 or TRBV6-3 and TRBJ1-1; D remains ambiguous. Deletions cut 7 bases from V and 6 bases from J, with 9 bases between. Per germline, CDR1 MNHEY and CDR2 SVGEGT. The CDR3 totals 11 residues. The CDR3 loop is CASKLGPEAFF. Here the CDR3 DNA reads TGTGCCAGCAAATTAGGGCCTGAAGCTTTCTTT.

This clonotype occurred a few times. This chain uses TRBV11-2 with TRBJ2-2; TRBD2 matches 9 bases. The CDR3 covers 16 residues. Germline CDR1 reads SGHAT; CDR2 reads FQNNGV. The trim removed 5 bases at V and 6 bases at J, leaving 10 bases unmatched. CDR3 coding DNA: TGTGCCAGCAGCCCCATAGCGGGGGTGAGTTCCGGGGAGCTGTTTTTT. Translating it yields CASSPIAGVSSGELFF.

The genes are TRBV5-1 and TRBJ2-2; perhaps TRBD1 as D (6 bases). Germline CDR1 reads SGHRS; CDR2 reads YFSETQ. Trimming shortened V by 2 bases and J by 6 bases, and 14 bases separated the two germline ends. This CDR3 contains 15 residues. CDR3 nucleotide sequence: TGCGCCAGCAGCTTTATTTCAGGGGTCGCCGGGGAGCTGTTTTTT. Translated: CASSFISGVAGELFF. Drawing the rest from reference TRBV5-1 and TRBJ2-2, the complete variable domain is KAGVTQTPRYLIKTRGQQVTLSCSPISGHRSVSWYQQTPGQGLQFLFEYFSETQRNKGNFPGRFSGRQFSNSRSEMNVSTLELGDSALYLCASSFISGVAGELFFGEGSRLTVL.

The CDR3: CSANKRGTIYF. The CDR3 nucleotides read TGCAGTGCTAATAAACGGGGTACCATATATTTT. V gene TRBV20-1 combines with J gene TRBJ1-3; D is uncertain. CDR1 and CDR2 (germline): DFQATT, SNEGSKA (reference sequence). The length of the CDR3 is 11 residues. The V end was cut by 4 bases, the J end by 10 bases, with 11 bases between.

This clonotype was picked up many times. This sequence joins TRBV29-1 and TRBJ2-5; 9 positions match TRBD1. This CDR3 region has 14 residues. V shed 7 bases and J 3 bases; nucleotides not matched to a gene: 9. The germline CDR1 and CDR2 sequences are SQVTM and ANQGSEA. DNA of the CDR3: TGCAGCGCCCGCCCGGGGACAGGGAAAGAGACCCAGTACTTC. Translation: CSARPGTGKETQYF. Combining the CDR3 with reference TRBV29-1 and TRBJ2-5 gives the whole variable domain SAVISQKPSRDICQRGTSLTIQCQVDSQVTMMFWYRQQPGQSLTLIATANQGSEATYESGFVIDKFPISRPNLTFSTLTVSNMSPEDSSIYLCSARPGTGKETQYFGPGTRLLVL.

This clonotype was counted at least ten times. This chain connects TRBV5-1 to TRBJ1-2; D is uncertain. The length of the CDR3 is 14 residues. Per the germline V gene, CDR1 is SGHRS and CDR2 is YFSETQ. Trimming took off 0 bases at V and 4 bases at J, with 10 bases between the two ends. CDR3 loop: CASSLDLGGYGYTF. CDR3 nucleotide sequence: TGCGCCAGCAGCTTGGATCTGGGTGGCTATGGCTACACCTTC.

This clonotype was counted many times. The rearrangement links TRBV20-1 to TRBJ1-5; 7 nucleotides agree with TRBD1. Losses at the gene ends were 2 bases for V and 6 bases for J; bases not matched to a gene: 4. Germline V gene data show CDR1 as DFQATT and CDR2 as SNEGSKA (reference sequence). The CDR3 extends over 13 amino acids. The CDR3 DNA follows: TGCAGTGCTAGACAACAGGGGCCTCAGCCCCAGCATTTT. It translates to CSARQQGPQPQHF.

This clonotype was counted ten times or more. The chain joins TRBV29-1 to TRBJ1-3; D is unclear. V was cut by 5 bases and J by 0 bases, with 11 bases left in between. There are 14 residues in the CDR3. The germline gives CDR1 SQVTM, CDR2 ANQGSEA. CDR3 bases: TGCAGCGTTATTGGGTCGGACTCTGGAAACACCATATATTTT. Translation: CSVIGSDSGNTIYF.

This chain joins TRBV5-1 and TRBJ1-1; D perhaps matches TRBD1 (6 bases). V lost 4 bases, J lost 3 bases, and 28 bases lay in between. This CDR3 has 19 residues. Germline V gene sequence: CDR1 SGHRS, CDR2 YFSETQ. The CDR3: CASSKSLETGLPRDTEAFF. The CDR3 DNA reads TGCGCCAGCAGCAAAAGCCTGGAAACAGGGCTCCCGCGGGACACTGAAGCTTTCTTT. Complete variable domain (other parts from reference TRBV5-1 and TRBJ1-1): KAGVTQTPRYLIKTRGQQVTLSCSPISGHRSVSWYQQTPGQGLQFLFEYFSETQRNKGNFPGRFSGRQFSNSRSEMNVSTLELGDSALYLCASSKSLETGLPRDTEAFFGQGTRLTVV.

This clonotype appeared a single time. The chain uses TRBV27 and TRBJ1-2, with D maybe TRBD1 (6 bases). This CDR3 region has 14 residues. The germline gives CDR1 MNHEY, CDR2 SMNVEV (reference sequence). V dropped 6 bases and J dropped 2 bases, with 13 bases sitting between them. CDR3 sequence: CASRRGGGNYGYTF. The CDR3 DNA reads TGTGCCAGCAGACGCGGAGGGGGGAACTATGGCTACACCTTC.

The chain carries TRBV12-5 and TRBJ1-3, with D tentatively TRBD1 (5 bases). Between the trimmed V and J ends, which lost 3 bases and 8 bases, there was a span of 17 bases. CDR1 is LGHNT, CDR2 FRNRAP, per germline. The CDR3 has 15 residues. The CDR3 here is CASGFAGTPQDTIYF. The CDR3, as DNA: TGTGCTAGTGGTTTCGCCGGGACGCCGCAGGACACCATATATTTT. Filled out from reference TRBV12-5 and TRBJ1-3, the complete variable domain reads DARVTQTPRHKVTEMGQEVTMRCQPILGHNTVFWYRQTMMQGLELLAYFRNRAPLDDSGMPKDRFSAEMPDATLATLKIQPSEPRDSAVYFCASGFAGTPQDTIYFGEGSWLTVV.

This clonotype was recorded only once. The chain couples TRBV5-1 to TRBJ1-3; a weak D match, TRBD1 (5 bases). V lost 0 bases, J lost 1 base, and 8 bases lay in between. CDR1 is SGHRS, CDR2 YFSETQ, per germline. This CDR3 is 15 amino acids long. CDR3 coding DNA: TGCGCCAGCAGCTTGGTTTCAGGGTCTGGAAACACCATATATTTT. This translates into CASSLVSGSGNTIYF. The full variable domain, rest sourced from reference TRBV5-1 and TRBJ1-3, is KAGVTQTPRYLIKTRGQQVTLSCSPISGHRSVSWYQQTPGQGLQFLFEYFSETQRNKGNFPGRFSGRQFSNSRSEMNVSTLELGDSALYLCASSLVSGSGNTIYFGEGSWLTVV.

A remark on this clonotype: Just one base apart from a much larger clone, this may be a read error. The chain carries TRBV19 and TRBJ2-7; 10 bases line up with TRBD1. CDR3 length: 17 residues. CDR1 is LNHDA and CDR2 is SQIVND in the germline V gene (reference sequence). With V trimmed by 1 base and J by 6 bases, 12 bases remained unmatched. The CDR3 reads CASSIGGSGQGFCEQYF. DNA of the CDR3: TGTGCCAGTAGTATAGGAGGTTCGGGACAGGGGTTTTGCGAGCAGTACTTC.

This clonotype occurred many times. The chain recombines TRBV19 with TRBJ1-1; weak D call: TRBD1 (5 bases). The CDR3 length is 15 residues. Germline V gives CDR1 LNHDA, CDR2 SQIVND (reference sequence). V lost 7 bases to trimming and J lost 4 bases, with 19 bases between them. In DNA, the CDR3 is TGTGCCAGTAACCGTCCGGGGGAAGCGGGCACTGAAGCTTTCTTT. The encoded protein is CASNRPGEAGTEAFF.

The V and J genes are TRBV24-1 and TRBJ2-5, with 16 nucleotides matching TRBD2. The V gene end was trimmed by 1 base and the J gene end by 3 bases; junction bases not matched to a gene: 4. The length of the CDR3 is 18 residues. Germline CDR1 and CDR2: KGHDR and SFDVKD. CDR3 region: CATSDLRGTSGREETQYF. The CDR3 DNA follows: TGTGCCACCAGTGATTTAAGGGGGACTAGCGGGAGGGAAGAGACCCAGTACTTC.

The chain carries TRBV7-8 and TRBJ1-5; weak D call: TRBD1 (5 bases). CDR1 is SGHVS and CDR2 is FQNEAQ in the germline V gene. This CDR3 comprises 16 residues. The V end lost 2 bases, the J end lost 1 base, and 12 bases lay between the germline ends. The CDR3 DNA is TGTGCCAGCAGCTTATCAGGGTATGGAAGCAATCAGCCCCAGCATTTT. Encoded protein: CASSLSGYGSNQPQHF.

The table lists this clonotype with many counts. This chain joins TRBV13 and TRBJ2-5, with D tentatively TRBD1 or TRBD2 (5 bases each). CDR3 size: 16 residues. Germline V lookup: CDR1 PRHDT, CDR2 FYEKMQ (reference sequence). Trimming took off 5 bases at V and 1 base at J, with 17 bases between the two ends. The CDR3 coding sequence is TGTGCCAGCAGCAAAACTGGGACGGGAACCCAAGAGACCCAGTACTTC. Residues: CASSKTGTGTQETQYF. Drawing the rest from reference TRBV13 and TRBJ2-5, the complete variable domain is AAGVIQSPRHLIKEKRETATLKCYPIPRHDTVYWYQQGPGQDPQFLISFYEKMQSDKGSIPDRFSAQQFSDYHSELNMSSLELGDSALYFCASSKTGTGTQETQYFGPGTRLLVL.